These 29 T cell receptor beta chains were sequenced from one sample in a study of blood T cell repertoires in COVID-19. Produced via immunoSEQ multiplex PCR; TCRdb's table is partial and in-frame only. The sample has around 280,000 clones; approximately 88% are singletons. The sequenced sample was PBMCs or T cells enriched from blood (not recorded which). The receptors derive from a woman aged 40-49 years who had recovered from COVID-19.

As concerns this clone: Sequence at one end of the junction differs from germline and may be a read error. The chain is built from TRBV7-7 and TRBJ2-2; 8 bases fit TRBD1. The germline V gene has CDR1 SSHAT and CDR2 FNYEAQ (reference sequence). The CDR3 is 15 amino acids. CDR3 nucleotide sequence: TGTGCTAGCAGCTGGCCAGGGGGCAACACCGGGGAGCTGTTTTTT. Residues: CASSWPGGNTGELFF. Complete variable domain (other parts from reference TRBV7-7 and TRBJ2-2): GAGVSQSPRYKVTKRGQDVTLRCDPISSHATLYWYQQALGQGPEFLTYFNYEAQPDKSGLPSDRFSAERPEGSISTLTIQRTEQRDSAMYRCASSWPGGNTGELFFGEGSRLTVL.

V and J are TRBV29-1 and TRBJ2-5; 7 nucleotides agree with TRBD1. The junction had 16 bases not matched to a gene; V was cut back by 4 bases and J by 5 bases. The CDR3 sequence is 16 residues long. Germline CDR1 SQVTM, CDR2 ANQGSEA. CDR3 nucleotide sequence: TGCAGCGTTGTCCCCGGACAGGATGGGACGAGGGAGACCCAGTACTTC. It encodes CSVVPGQDGTRETQYF.

The rearrangement uses TRBV27 and TRBJ2-7; TRBD1 matches 7 bases. Germline V CDR1 and CDR2: MNHEY, SMNVEV (reference sequence). Trimming at V came to 0 bases and at J to 9 bases, leaving 8 bases not matched to a gene. The CDR3 is made up of 14 amino acids. The CDR3 DNA is TGTGCCAGCAGTTTATCCCTGACAGGGTTTGGGCAGTACTTC. This encodes CASSLSLTGFGQYF.

This chain uses TRBV7-2 with TRBJ2-7, with D uncertain. This CDR3 comprises 16 residues. V lost 2 bases and J 2 bases, leaving 16 bases between the germline ends. Germline V gene sequence: CDR1 SGHTA, CDR2 FQGNSA. The CDR3: CASSLKHATITYEQYF. The CDR3 bases are TGTGCCAGCAGCTTAAAGCACGCAACCATTACCTACGAGCAGTACTTC.

With regard to this clone: The same CDR3 also results from other DNA sequences found in this sample. This rearrangement joins TRBV18 to TRBJ2-1, with a possible D match to TRBD1 (6 bases). The V end was cut by 3 bases, the J end by 4 bases, with 7 bases between. This CDR3 is 13 amino acids long. CDR1 is KGHSH and CDR2 is LQKENI in the germline V gene. In DNA, the CDR3 is TGTGCCAGCTCACCGGACAGTTACAATGAGCAGTTCTTC. Its protein is CASSPDSYNEQFF.

CDR3 loop: CASSLWSYEQYF. In DNA, the CDR3 is TGTGCCAGCAGTTTATGGAGCTACGAGCAGTACTTC. V and J are TRBV28 and TRBJ2-7; D unresolved. This CDR3 has 12 residues. V lost 0 bases and J lost 3, with 3 bases in between. Germline V CDR1 and CDR2: MDHEN, SYDVKM.

This rearrangement joins TRBV2 to TRBJ2-5; no reliable D call. V lost 2 bases to trimming and J lost 1 base, with 11 bases between them. Germline lookup yields CDR1 SNHLY and CDR2 FYNNEI. The CDR3 loop spans 15 amino acids. This CDR3 is CASSESRSLQETQYF. The CDR3 coding sequence is TGTGCCAGCAGTGAATCTCGTTCACTCCAAGAGACCCAGTACTTC.

This sequence joins TRBV1 and TRBJ1-2; no check of the table's D call, TRBD1, against the DNA was made. TRBV1 is designated a pseudogene. The CDR3 is made up of 17 amino acids. The CDR3 is CTSSQVGTGHPRDGYTF. DNA of the CDR3: TGCACCAGCAGCCAAGTTGGGACAGGGCACCCCCGGGATGGCTACACCTTC.

The chain couples TRBV7-8 to TRBJ2-5; unclear D gene. The CDR3 totals 14 residues. Germline V gene lookup returns CDR1 SGHVS and CDR2 FQNEAQ. Trimming cost V 1 base and J 5 bases, with 11 bases left between them. CDR3 amino acids: CASSLGSVRETQYF. The CDR3 DNA sequence: TGTGCCAGCAGCTTAGGTAGTGTTCGGGAGACCCAGTACTTC.

J is TRBJ1-4 and V is TRBV15, with 7 positions matching TRBD1. Germline V lookup: CDR1 LNHNV, CDR2 YYDKDF (reference sequence). The CDR3 consists of 15 residues. Trimming at V came to 3 bases and at J to 8 bases, leaving 9 bases not matched to a gene. Here the CDR3 DNA reads TGTGCCACCAGCAGGGGACGACAGGGTAGCGAAAAACTGTTTTTT. As protein: CATSRGRQGSEKLFF.

The chain couples TRBV28 to TRBJ2-3; TRBD1 matches at 7 bases. This CDR3 is 15 amino acids long. Per the germline V gene, CDR1 is MDHEN and CDR2 is SYDVKM. V lost 2 bases to trimming and J lost 3 bases; unmatched junction nucleotides: 5. Here the CDR3 reads CASSLPGQRTDTQYF. CDR3 DNA: TGTGCCAGCAGTTTACCGGGACAGAGAACAGATACGCAGTATTTT.

The rearrangement joins TRBV5-1 to TRBJ1-4; D call uncertain. The germline CDR1 and CDR2 sequences are SGHRS and YFSETQ. V shed 4 bases and J shed 7 bases, with 20 bases lying between them. CDR3 length: 16 amino acids. The CDR3 DNA reads as TGCGCCAGCAGCCCGCCGCGGGGATTGGGTGGTGAAAAACTGTTTTTT. Protein: CASSPPRGLGGEKLFF. Complete variable domain (other parts from reference TRBV5-1 and TRBJ1-4): KAGVTQTPRYLIKTRGQQVTLSCSPISGHRSVSWYQQTPGQGLQFLFEYFSETQRNKGNFPGRFSGRQFSNSRSEMNVSTLELGDSALYLCASSPPRGLGGEKLFFGSGTQLSVL.

This sequence joins TRBV7-2 and TRBJ2-4; 7 bases align to TRBD1. Germline values: CDR1 SGHTA, CDR2 FQGNSA. This CDR3 has 16 residues. Unmatched junction bases numbered 6, after V lost 3 bases and J lost 1 base. The CDR3 here is CASSLLPGQAKNIQYF. The CDR3 DNA reads TGTGCCAGCAGCTTGCTCCCGGGACAGGCCAAAAACATTCAGTACTTC. Together with reference TRBV7-2 and TRBJ2-4, the CDR3 gives the full variable domain: GAGVSQSPSNKVTEKGKDVELRCDPISGHTALYWYRQSLGQGLEFLIYFQGNSAPDKSGLPSDRFSAERTGGSVSTLTIQRTQQEDSAVYLCASSLLPGQAKNIQYFGAGTRLSVL.

The chain carries TRBV20-1 and TRBJ2-5; 7 bases map to TRBD1. The CDR3 length is 14 residues. The ends lost 3 bases at V and 2 bases at J; junction bases unmatched: 6. Germline V gene sequence: CDR1 DFQATT, CDR2 SNEGSKA (reference sequence). CDR3 sequence reads: CSASHGGQQETQYF. The CDR3 DNA reads as TGCAGTGCTAGTCATGGGGGACAGCAAGAGACCCAGTACTTC.

This chain joins TRBV2 and TRBJ2-6, with 8 positions matching TRBD1. The V gene end was trimmed by 5 bases and the J gene end by 0 bases; junction bases not matched to a gene: 9. The CDR3 length is 18 residues. Germline loops: CDR1 SNHLY, CDR2 FYNNEI. The CDR3 here is CASSHPGGLFSGANVLTF. Written as DNA, the CDR3 is TGTGCCAGCAGTCACCCAGGGGGCCTTTTCTCTGGGGCCAACGTCCTGACTTTC.

CDR3 residues: CASSESMGRWETQYF. The CDR3, as DNA: TGTGCCAGCAGTGAATCCATGGGGAGGTGGGAGACCCAGTACTTC. The chain carries TRBV6-1 and TRBJ2-5; perhaps TRBD2 as D (6 bases). Deletions cut 2 bases from V and 5 bases from J, with 15 bases between. Germline assignment: CDR1 MNHNS and CDR2 SASEGT. This CDR3 comprises 15 residues.

The CDR3 region is CASSHRDNSYEQYF. CDR3 nucleotides: TGTGCCAGCAGTCACCGAGACAACTCCTACGAGCAGTACTTC. The chain uses TRBV28 and TRBJ2-7; D remains unclear. The length of the CDR3 is 14 residues. V was shortened by 5 bases and J by 0 bases, with 11 bases between the two germline ends. Germline-derived CDR1 and CDR2 are MDHEN and SYDVKM.

The chain links TRBV28 to TRBJ2-3; the D is unclear. V dropped 8 bases and J dropped 1 base, with 10 bases sitting between them. The CDR3 runs 13 residues. Germline assignment: CDR1 MDHEN and CDR2 SYDVKM. The DNA for the CDR3 is TGTGCCAGCGTAAGCCTCGGCACAGATACGCAGTATTTT. This gives the protein CASVSLGTDTQYF.

The chain couples TRBV15 to TRBJ1-1; no definite D call. Germline-derived CDR1 and CDR2 are LNHNV and YYDKDF (reference sequence). This CDR3 comprises 13 residues. Trimming removed 4 bases from V and 5 bases from J, with 11 bases in between. The CDR3: CATSTGRETEAFF. The DNA of the CDR3 is TGTGCCACCAGCACTGGGAGGGAAACTGAAGCTTTCTTT. The full variable domain, rest sourced from reference TRBV15 and TRBJ1-1, is DAMVIQNPRYQVTQFGKPVTLSCSQTLNHNVMYWYQQKSSQAPKLLFHYYDKDFNNEADTPDNFQSRRPNTSFCFLDIRSPGLGDTAMYLCATSTGRETEAFFGQGTRLTVV.

The chain carries TRBV14 and TRBJ1-1; D remains ambiguous. The CDR3 is 15 amino acids. Trimming left V 0 bases short and J 11 bases short, with 19 bases between. Germline V gene sequence: CDR1 SGHDN, CDR2 FVKESK. The CDR3 region has the DNA TGTGCCAGCAGCCAAGATCATCCCCCCGGGAGATCGGCTTTCTTT. It translates to CASSQDHPPGRSAFF.

The gene calls are TRBV19 and TRBJ1-5; TRBD1 matches at 8 bases. This CDR3 spans 13 amino acids. Germline loops: CDR1 LNHDA, CDR2 SQIVND (reference sequence). V dropped 6 bases and J dropped 11; count of bases not matched to a gene: 9. The DNA for the CDR3 is TGTGCCAGTAGACCAGGGACAGGTGGGGCCCAGCATTTT. Translated: CASRPGTGGAQHF.

The CDR3, as DNA: TGTGCCAGCAAAAAGGGGGCAGGGGGATATTCACCCCTCCACTTT. Encoded protein: CASKKGAGGYSPLHF. The chain uses TRBV28 and TRBJ1-6, with 7 bases aligning to TRBD1. Trimming took 7 bases from V and 8 from J; bases not matched to a gene: 11. The CDR3 spans 15 residues. The germline V gene encodes CDR1 MDHEN and CDR2 SYDVKM. The full variable domain, its missing parts supplied by reference TRBV28 and TRBJ1-6, is DVKVTQSSRYLVKRTGEKVFLECVQDMDHENMFWYRQDPGLGLRLIYFSYDVKMKEKGDIPEGYSVSREKKERFSLILESASTNQTSMYLCASKKGAGGYSPLHFGNGTRLTVT.

This chain uses TRBV5-5 with TRBJ1-1, with D maybe TRBD1 (5 bases). Trimming stripped 4 bases from V and 0 bases from J, with 13 bases between. The CDR3 extends over 15 amino acids. Germline values: CDR1 SGHKS, CDR2 YYEKEE (reference sequence). CDR3 residues: CASSPWGGVNTEAFF. CDR3 in DNA: TGTGCCAGCAGCCCCTGGGGGGGGGTGAACACTGAAGCTTTCTTT.

This sequence joins TRBV11-2 and TRBJ1-1; D perhaps matches TRBD1 (6 bases). V was cut by 3 bases and J by 0 bases, with 11 bases left in between. Germline lookup yields CDR1 SGHAT and CDR2 FQNNGV. This CDR3 has 15 amino acids. CDR3 protein: CASSFGGGMNTEAFF. CDR3 in DNA: TGTGCCAGCAGCTTTGGGGGCGGCATGAACACTGAAGCTTTCTTT.

J is TRBJ1-3 and V is TRBV5-5; maybe TRBD1 (6 bases). The CDR3 runs to 15 residues. Germline values: CDR1 SGHKS, CDR2 YYEKEE (reference sequence). V lost 4 bases and J lost 3, with 14 bases in between. The CDR3 here is CASSSLGGLGNTIYF. CDR3 sequence (DNA): TGTGCCAGCAGCAGCCTGGGGGGGCTTGGAAACACCATATATTTT. Full variable domain (remainder filled in from reference TRBV5-5 and TRBJ1-3): DAGVTQSPTHLIKTRGQQVTLRCSPISGHKSVSWYQQVLGQGPQFIFQYYEKEERGRGNFPDRFSARQFPNYSSELNVNALLLGDSALYLCASSSLGGLGNTIYFGEGSWLTVV.

The genes are TRBV6-1 and TRBJ1-2, with D possibly matching TRBD1 (5 bases). V lost 3 bases and J lost 6, with 14 bases in between. CDR1 is MNHNS and CDR2 is SASEGT in the germline V gene. The CDR3 has 14 residues. The CDR3 coding sequence is TGTGCCAGCAGTGAGGGAGGCAGGGTCGATGGCTACACCTTC. Translated, it gives CASSEGGRVDGYTF.

This clone was observed once. The chain couples TRBV7-3 to TRBJ2-3; 13 bases map to TRBD2. The CDR3 consists of 18 residues. Germline V gene data show CDR1 as SGHTA and CDR2 as FQGTGA. Trimming removed 5 bases from V and 2 bases from J; junction bases left unmatched: 10. The chain's CDR3 is CASSRTGTSGNPTDTQYF. CDR3 bases: TGTGCCAGCAGCCGAACCGGGACTAGCGGGAACCCCACAGATACGCAGTATTTT.

The rearrangement links TRBV15 to TRBJ2-7, with D possibly being TRBD1 (6 bases). The V gene lost 1 base and the J gene lost 2 bases, with 12 bases spanning the gap. CDR1 LNHNV and CDR2 YYDKDF come from the germline V gene (reference sequence). The CDR3 length is 15 residues. The CDR3 reads CATSRGQEPAYEQYF. The CDR3 nucleotides are TGTGCCACCAGCAGAGGACAGGAGCCTGCCTACGAGCAGTACTTC.

The chain has TRBV27 and TRBJ1-4, with D hard to call. The CDR3 consists of 17 residues. Germline assignment: CDR1 MNHEY and CDR2 SMNVEV (reference sequence). Trimming took off 0 bases at V and 2 bases at J, with 13 bases between the two ends. DNA for the CDR3: TGTGCCAGCAGTTTATCGCTAAGAGGTTTGACTAATGAAAAACTGTTTTTT. It yields the protein CASSLSLRGLTNEKLFF.